Presented here are 25 T cell receptor beta chains from one specimen sequenced in a study of T cell responses to AZD1222 COVID-19 vaccine. Sequencing used immunoSEQ multiplex PCR; TCRdb keeps in-frame clones, though not all of them. The sample consists of roughly 150,000 clones, around nine tenths of them appearing once. Here the sequenced sample was peripheral blood, taken on day 0 of AZD1222 vaccination. The source is an adult in good health.

This clone was seen once. This chain connects TRBV28 to TRBJ1-5, with unresolved D. The germline gives CDR1 MDHEN, CDR2 SYDVKM. This CDR3 has 15 amino acids. V was pared by 2 bases and J by 6 bases, with 14 bases between. CDR3 coding DNA: TGTGCCAGCAGTTTAATGGGAGTCCCCAGTCAGCCCCAGCATTTT. This codes for CASSLMGVPSQPQHF.

The rearrangement joins TRBV7-9 to TRBJ2-2; D is possibly TRBD1 (6 bases). Trimming removed 5 bases at V and 0 bases at J, with 10 bases between. Germline V gene lookup returns CDR1 SEHNR and CDR2 FQNEAQ (reference sequence). The CDR3 has 15 residues. DNA of the CDR3: TGTGCCAGCAGCCCCAGGGGTGCGAACACCGGGGAGCTGTTTTTT. It codes for CASSPRGANTGELFF.

This clone has only one observation. The chain couples TRBV19 to TRBJ1-4, with D tentatively TRBD1 (5 bases). The CDR3 has 15 amino acids. Germline V CDR1 and CDR2: LNHDA, SQIVND (reference sequence). Trimming left V 5 bases short and J 6 bases short, with 16 bases between. The CDR3 DNA reads TGTGCCAGTAGTTTCACCCAGGGATGGGATGAAAAACTGTTTTTT. Translating it yields CASSFTQGWDEKLFF.

This chain links TRBV6-4 with TRBJ1-3, with D unresolved. V dropped 4 bases and J dropped 1 base, with 11 bases sitting between them. The CDR3 is made up of 15 amino acids. The germline V gene encodes CDR1 MRHNA and CDR2 SNTAGT. The chain's CDR3 is CASSVSFGSGNTIYF. The CDR3 bases are TGTGCCAGCAGTGTGTCGTTCGGATCTGGAAACACCATATATTTT.

The chain uses TRBV7-2 and TRBJ1-2, with D maybe TRBD1 (5 bases). Germline V gene sequence: CDR1 SGHTA, CDR2 FQGNSA. CDR3 length: 15 residues. Trimming stripped 5 bases from V and 8 bases from J, with 21 bases between. CDR3 in DNA: TGTGCCAGCAGCCCCCAAAGCACAGCTGGGGACGGCTACACCTTC. Protein product: CASSPQSTAGDGYTF.

CDR3 residues: CASSSGRRGLEETQYF. In DNA form, the CDR3 reads TGTGCCAGCAGCTCGGGGCGTCGGGGGCTTGAGGAGACCCAGTACTTC. This chain links TRBV11-2 with TRBJ2-5; D possibly matches TRBD1 or TRBD2 (6 bases each). The length of the CDR3 is 16 residues. V dropped 4 bases and J dropped 5 bases, with 20 bases sitting between them. CDR1 SGHAT and CDR2 FQNNGV come from the germline V gene.

This chain joins TRBV6-2 or TRBV6-3 and TRBJ1-2, with no clear D. Trimming took off 5 bases at V and 6 bases at J, with 13 bases between the two ends. CDR1 is MNHEY, CDR2 SVGEGT, per germline. CDR3 length: 13 amino acids. The CDR3 is CASSIGRRDGYTF. CDR3 coding DNA: TGTGCCAGCAGTATCGGTAGGAGGGATGGCTACACCTTC.

The count of this clone is one. The chain employs TRBV5-8 and TRBJ1-2; TRBD1 aligns across 7 bases. Looked up from germline, CDR1 is SGHTS and CDR2 is YDEGEE. The V and J ends lost 1 base and 8 bases, in that order; junction bases with no gene match: 5. The CDR3 is 13 amino acids. Here the CDR3 reads CASSLQTGWGYTF. CDR3 DNA: TGTGCCAGCAGCTTGCAGACAGGGTGGGGCTACACCTTC.

CDR3 protein: CSVDGGPGGYTF. The DNA for the CDR3 is TGCAGCGTTGACGGGGGGCCCGGTGGCTACACCTTC. The rearrangement uses TRBV29-1 and TRBJ1-2, with D maybe TRBD1 (6 bases). Germline-derived CDR1 and CDR2 are SQVTM and ANQGSEA. CDR3 length: 12 amino acids. Deletions cut 3 bases from V and 7 bases from J, with 12 bases between.

The chain links TRBV7-9 to TRBJ2-5, with D perhaps TRBD1 (5 bases). The CDR3 extends over 11 amino acids. Germline CDR1 SEHNR, CDR2 FQNEAQ (reference sequence). V gave up 5 bases and J gave up 7 bases, with 8 bases separating them. CDR3 sequence: CASSVQGTQYF. The CDR3 DNA is TGTGCCAGCAGCGTGCAGGGGACCCAGTACTTC.

This clone was detected once. This chain connects TRBV3-1 (or the pseudogene TRBV3-2) to TRBJ2-1; a weak D match, TRBD2 (6 bases). Looked up from germline, CDR1 is LGHDT and CDR2 is YNNKEL (reference sequence). V shed 0 bases and J shed 3 bases, with 9 bases lying between them. The CDR3 totals 15 residues. The CDR3 coding sequence is TGTGCCAGCAGCCAAGACGTCGGGAGCTACAATGAGCAGTTCTTC. Its translation is CASSQDVGSYNEQFF.

This clone was seen a single time. The chain couples TRBV25-1 to TRBJ2-4; D not resolved. Germline loops: CDR1 MGHDK, CDR2 SYGVNS. V was trimmed by 0 bases and J by 0 bases, leaving 9 bases between them. There are 16 residues in the CDR3. The CDR3 DNA is TGTGCCAGCAGTGAATACATTGGAGTAGCCAAAAACATTCAGTACTTC. It encodes CASSEYIGVAKNIQYF.

The V gene is TRBV5-6, the J gene TRBJ1-4, with TRBD1 identical over 12 bases. With 5 bases clipped from V and 8 bases from J, the junction kept 4 bases outside the gene matches. The CDR3 spans 14 residues. Germline V lookup: CDR1 SGHDT, CDR2 YYEEEE. The CDR3 loop is CASSGTGGLEKLFF. CDR3 nucleotides: TGTGCCAGCAGTGGGACAGGGGGCCTCGAAAAACTGTTTTTT.

The rearrangement links TRBV6-4 to TRBJ2-3; 13 bases line up with TRBD2. In germline, CDR1 is MRHNA, CDR2 SNTAGT. The CDR3 contains 15 residues. The ends lost 2 bases at V and 4 bases at J; junction bases unmatched: 0. The CDR3 sequence: CASSDTSGGADTQYF. The DNA of the CDR3 is TGTGCCAGCAGTGACACTAGCGGGGGGGCAGATACGCAGTATTTT.

The chain couples TRBV6-5 to TRBJ1-1, with D unclear. Germline CDR1 MNHEY, CDR2 SVGAGI. This CDR3 spans 12 amino acids. V shed 2 bases and J shed 1 base, with 2 bases lying between them. CDR3 sequence: CASSYPNTEAFF. The CDR3 DNA reads TGTGCCAGCAGTTACCCGAACACTGAAGCTTTCTTT.

This chain connects TRBV21-1 to TRBJ2-7; the DNA was not used to check the table's D call, TRBD2. TRBV21-1 is an annotated pseudogene. CDR3 length: 17 residues. CDR3 bases: TGTGCCAGCAGCACCGGATATTGGGGGGAAAGCTCCTACGAGCAGTACTTC. Its translation: CASSTGYWGESSYEQYF.

This chain joins TRBV9 and TRBJ1-2, with D unclear. CDR1 and CDR2 from the germline V gene are SGDLS and YYNGEE. The CDR3 contains 14 residues. Trimming pared 3 bases from V and 8 bases from J, leaving 17 bases between. The CDR3 DNA reads TGTGCCAGCAGCGGTGGTAGGGTGCTGGGGGGCTACACCTTC. Amino acid sequence: CASSGGRVLGGYTF. The whole variable domain, remainder taken from reference TRBV9 and TRBJ1-2, is DSGVTQTPKHLITATGQRVTLRCSPRSGDLSVYWYQQSLDQGLQFLIQYYNGEERAKGNILERFSAQQFPDLHSELNLSSLELGDSALYFCASSGGRVLGGYTFGSGTRLTVV.

The rearrangement uses TRBV27 and TRBJ2-5; D is ambiguous. This CDR3 is built from 12 residues. Trimming pared 5 bases from V and 5 bases from J, leaving 9 bases between. Germline CDR1 reads MNHEY; CDR2 reads SMNVEV (reference sequence). CDR3 DNA: TGTGCCAGCAGTCAAATAGGGGAGACCCAGTACTTC. Translation gives CASSQIGETQYF.

The rearrangement uses TRBV6-4 and TRBJ2-1; 7 positions agree with TRBD2. CDR1 and CDR2 (germline): MRHNA, SNTAGT. The CDR3 has 15 amino acids. V shed 3 bases and J 4 bases; nucleotides not matched to a gene: 6. CDR3 sequence reads: CASSEASGTYNEQFF. The CDR3 bases are TGTGCCAGCAGTGAGGCTAGCGGAACGTACAATGAGCAGTTCTTC.

The chain carries TRBV28 and TRBJ1-4; D might be TRBD1 (5 bases). This CDR3 has 17 amino acids. Germline CDR1 is MDHEN and CDR2 is SYDVKM. V lost 5 bases to trimming and J lost 5 bases, with 21 bases between them. CDR3 DNA: TGTGCCAGCAGTCCTTGGGACCGGACAAGTCAGAATGAAAAACTGTTTTTT. Translated, it gives CASSPWDRTSQNEKLFF.

The chain is built from TRBV7-6 and TRBJ2-1; D tentatively fits TRBD1 or TRBD2 (5 bases each). The CDR3 runs 15 residues. Trimming removed 3 bases from V and 6 bases from J, with 15 bases in between. The germline V gene has CDR1 SGHVS and CDR2 FNYEAQ. The CDR3 DNA follows: TGTGCCAGCAGCTTTACCCGGGACCGTACCAATGAGCAGTTCTTC. Translating gives CASSFTRDRTNEQFF.

This chain links TRBV5-1 with TRBJ1-4; TRBD1 is a possible D gene (5 bases). The length of the CDR3 is 14 residues. Looked up from germline, CDR1 is SGHRS and CDR2 is YFSETQ. V was pared by 4 bases and J by 7 bases, with 14 bases between. In DNA form, the CDR3 reads TGCGCCAGCAGCGTGGGACTGCCTCTTGAAAAACTGTTTTTT. Translation gives CASSVGLPLEKLFF. Using reference TRBV5-1 and TRBJ1-4 for the parts outside the CDR3, the full variable domain is KAGVTQTPRYLIKTRGQQVTLSCSPISGHRSVSWYQQTPGQGLQFLFEYFSETQRNKGNFPGRFSGRQFSNSRSEMNVSTLELGDSALYLCASSVGLPLEKLFFGSGTQLSVL.

This clone was recorded only once. The V gene is TRBV7-9, the J gene TRBJ1-3; 7 bases are shared with TRBD1. Per the germline V gene, CDR1 is SEHNR and CDR2 is FQNEAQ (reference sequence). This CDR3 is built from 15 residues. V shed 5 bases, J shed 0 bases, and the junction held 4 bases outside the gene matches. CDR3 DNA sequence: TGTGCCAGCAGCCCCGACAGGGTCTCTGGAAACACCATATATTTT. It translates to CASSPDRVSGNTIYF.

This sequence joins TRBV6-6 and TRBJ1-6, with D unresolved. The CDR3 is made up of 16 amino acids. The germline V and J ends were trimmed by 4 bases and 7 bases, with 17 bases remaining between them. Germline V lookup: CDR1 MNHNY, CDR2 SVGAGI (reference sequence). CDR3 sequence reads: CASSSPRSSPNSPLHF. CDR3 DNA sequence: TGTGCCAGCAGTTCCCCTCGGAGCTCCCCCAATTCACCCCTCCACTTT.

The chain is built from TRBV3-1 (or the pseudogene TRBV3-2) and TRBJ2-7, with D perhaps matching TRBD2 (6 bases). V was clipped by 6 bases and J by 3 bases, with 12 bases between them. The germline V gene encodes CDR1 LGHDT and CDR2 YNNKEL (reference sequence). This CDR3 has 13 residues. The CDR3 DNA reads TGTGCCAGCAGGCCGTCCGGGGGCTACGAGCAGTACTTC. This gives the protein CASRPSGGYEQYF.